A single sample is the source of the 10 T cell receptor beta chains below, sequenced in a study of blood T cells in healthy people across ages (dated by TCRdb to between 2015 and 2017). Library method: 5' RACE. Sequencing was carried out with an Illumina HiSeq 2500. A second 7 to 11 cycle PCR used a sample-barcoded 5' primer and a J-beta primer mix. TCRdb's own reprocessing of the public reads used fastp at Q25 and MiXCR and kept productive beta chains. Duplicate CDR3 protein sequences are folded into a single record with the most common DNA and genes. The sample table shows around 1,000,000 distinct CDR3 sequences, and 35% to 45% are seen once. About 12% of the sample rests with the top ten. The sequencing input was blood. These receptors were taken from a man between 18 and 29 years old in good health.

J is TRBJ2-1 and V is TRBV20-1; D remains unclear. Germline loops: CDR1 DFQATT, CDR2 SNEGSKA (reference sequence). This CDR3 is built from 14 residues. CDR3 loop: CRAAVGSSYNEQFF. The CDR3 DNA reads TGCAGAGCCGCAGTAGGGTCGTCCTACAATGAGCAGTTCTTC.

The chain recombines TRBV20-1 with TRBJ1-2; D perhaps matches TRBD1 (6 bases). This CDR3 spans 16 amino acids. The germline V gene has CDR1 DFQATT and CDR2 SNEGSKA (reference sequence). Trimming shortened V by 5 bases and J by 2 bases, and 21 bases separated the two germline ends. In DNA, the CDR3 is TGCAGTGCTCACGGGGACACCGGGCAGCTAAACTATGGCTACACCTTC. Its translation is CSAHGDTGQLNYGYTF.

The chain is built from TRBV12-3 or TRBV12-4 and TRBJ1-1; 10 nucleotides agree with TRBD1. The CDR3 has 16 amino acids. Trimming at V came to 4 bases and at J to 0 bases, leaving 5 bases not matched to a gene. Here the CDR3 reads CASSSRQGAMNTEAFF. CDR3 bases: TGTGCCAGCAGTTCTCGACAGGGGGCTATGAACACTGAAGCTTTCTTT.

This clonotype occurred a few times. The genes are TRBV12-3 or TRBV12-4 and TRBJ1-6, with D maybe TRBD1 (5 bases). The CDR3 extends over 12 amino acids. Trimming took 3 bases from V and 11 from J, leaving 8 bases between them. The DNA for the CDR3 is TGTGCCAGCAGTTTGGGGCTTACACCCCTCCACTTT. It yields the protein CASSLGLTPLHF.

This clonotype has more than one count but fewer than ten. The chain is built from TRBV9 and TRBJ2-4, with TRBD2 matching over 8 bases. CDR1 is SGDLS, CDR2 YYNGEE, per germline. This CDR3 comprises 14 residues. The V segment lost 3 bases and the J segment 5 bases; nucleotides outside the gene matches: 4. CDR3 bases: TGTGCCAGCAGCGAGCGGGGGCTAGAAAACATTCAGTACTTC. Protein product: CASSERGLENIQYF.

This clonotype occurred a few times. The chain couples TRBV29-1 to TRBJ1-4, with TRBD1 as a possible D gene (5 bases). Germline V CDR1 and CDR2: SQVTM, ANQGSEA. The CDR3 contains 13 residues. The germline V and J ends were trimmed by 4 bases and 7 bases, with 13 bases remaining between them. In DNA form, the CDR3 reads TGCAGCGTTGGTGGGGACCTCGGTGAAAAACTGTTTTTT. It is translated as CSVGGDLGEKLFF.

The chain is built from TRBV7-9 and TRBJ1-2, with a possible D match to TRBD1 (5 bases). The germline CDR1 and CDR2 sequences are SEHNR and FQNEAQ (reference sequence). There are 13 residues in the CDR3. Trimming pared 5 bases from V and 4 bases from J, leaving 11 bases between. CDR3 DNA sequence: TGTGCCAGCAGCGGTGGGGGTGTCTATGGCTACACCTTC. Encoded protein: CASSGGGVYGYTF.

The CDR3 loop is CASSYSSGDTDTQYF. The CDR3 region has the DNA TGTGCCAGCAGTTACTCTAGCGGGGACACAGATACGCAGTATTTT. The V and J genes are TRBV6-6 and TRBJ2-3; 8 positions match TRBD2. The CDR3 runs 15 residues. Germline CDR1 and CDR2: MNHNY and SVGAGI (reference sequence). V shed 0 bases, J shed 2 bases, and the junction held 1 base outside the gene matches.

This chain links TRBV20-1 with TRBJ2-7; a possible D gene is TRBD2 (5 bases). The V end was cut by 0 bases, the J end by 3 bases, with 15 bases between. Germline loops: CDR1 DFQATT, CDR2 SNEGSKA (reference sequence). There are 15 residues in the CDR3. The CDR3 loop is CSARDFGKVDYEQYF. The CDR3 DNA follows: TGCAGTGCTAGAGATTTCGGGAAAGTGGACTACGAGCAGTACTTC.

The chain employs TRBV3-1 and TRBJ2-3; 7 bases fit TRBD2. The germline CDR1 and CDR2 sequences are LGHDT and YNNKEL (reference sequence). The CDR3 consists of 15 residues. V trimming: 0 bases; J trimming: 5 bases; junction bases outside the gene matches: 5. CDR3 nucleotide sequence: TGTGCCAGCAGCCAAGAGGGGGGGGATAAAGATACGCAGTATTTT. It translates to CASSQEGGDKDTQYF.